This entry concerns a single T cell receptor (beta chain). The CDR3 extends over 13 amino acids. Trimming cost V 9 bases and J 6 bases, with 18 bases left between them. Germline CDR1 is MNHNS and CDR2 is SASEGT. This entry is derived from a study of technical replicates of blood from a handful of donors. Sequencing used immunoSEQ multiplex PCR; TCRdb keeps in-frame clones, though not all of them. The table lists 85,000 to 100,000 clones, around 95% of them singletons. The sequenced sample was T cells isolated from PBMCs. The chain uses TRBV6-1 and TRBJ2-7; D is perhaps TRBD1 (6 bases). The origin of this receptor is a human donor in good health. CDR3 amino acids: CASRDTGGLEQYF. The DNA for the CDR3 is TGTGCCAGTCGGGACACCGGCGGCCTCGAGCAGTACTTC.